This entry lists 29 T cell receptor beta chains sequenced from one sample in a study of tumor-infiltrating lymphocytes in oesophageal squamous cell carcinoma. Via MiXCR, TCRdb re-called the PCR reads, giving one row per CDR3 protein. The repertoire holds about 21,000 distinct CDR3 sequences, with more than 30% as singletons. The sequenced sample was esophageal tumor tissue. These receptors were obtained from a male donor with esophageal squamous cell carcinoma.

The rearrangement links TRBV11-2 to TRBJ2-5; 13 positions match TRBD2. TRBJ2-1 explains the end of the DNA better; the J call may be wrong. CDR1 is SGHAT, CDR2 FQNNGV, per germline. The CDR3 covers 19 residues. CDR3: CASSLDAGTSGKGGNEQFF. DNA of the CDR3: TGTGCCAGCAGCTTAGACGCCGGGACTAGCGGGAAGGGGGGCAATGAGCAGTTCTTC.

This clonotype was seen more than once but under ten times. The junction differs from germline at one of its ends, possibly a read error. The chain uses TRBV2 and TRBJ2-3, with 11 nucleotides matching TRBD2. From germline, CDR1 is SNHLY and CDR2 FYNNEI. The CDR3 is 15 residues long. The CDR3 region has the DNA TGTGCCATTACGCCCTGGGGTAGCGGGAGGGACAATGAGTACTTC. It codes for CAITPWGSGRDNEYF.

This clonotype was seen ten or more times. CDR3 in amino acids: CASSESNIWGEGVDTQYF. The CDR3 nucleotides read TGCGCCAGCAGTGAGTCGAATATTTGGGGGGAGGGCGTCGATACGCAGTATTTT. The gene calls are TRBV10-2 and TRBJ2-3, with 7 bases identical to TRBD2. This CDR3 contains 18 residues. V lost 0 bases and J lost 6; bases outside the gene matches: 15. Germline V CDR1 and CDR2: WSHSY, SAAADI.

This clonotype has a count of ten or more. The rearrangement uses TRBV6-1 and TRBJ1-6; 7 bases match TRBD1. The CDR3 sequence is 12 residues long. Looked up from germline, CDR1 is MNHNS and CDR2 is SASEGT. Trimming removed 6 bases from V and 16 bases from J; junction bases left unmatched: 9. The DNA of the CDR3 is TGTGCCAGCAGCAATCCCCCCAGGGGGCTCCACTTT. Its protein is CASSNPPRGLHF.

This clonotype is deemed medium-sized. The CDR3 spells CASSLGDNYLPQYF. CDR3 nucleotide sequence: TGTGCCAGCAGCTTAGGGGACAACTACCTCCCCCAGTATTTT. J is TRBJ2-3 and V is TRBV7-8, with a weak D call TRBD1 (6 bases). CDR1 is SGHVS, CDR2 FQNEAQ, per germline. The length of the CDR3 is 14 residues. The V end lost 1 base, the J end lost 12 bases, and 17 bases lay between the germline ends.

This clonotype showed up many times. The V gene is TRBV5-6, the J gene TRBJ2-2, with D hard to call. The CDR3 runs to 14 residues. Looked up from germline, CDR1 is SGHDT and CDR2 is YYEEEE. The V end lost 0 bases, the J end lost 3 bases, and 6 bases lay between the germline ends. The CDR3 sequence is CASSLVSDTGELFF. CDR3 DNA: TGTGCCAGCAGCTTGGTCTCGGACACCGGGGAGCTGTTTTTT.

The chain combines TRBV5-4 with TRBJ1-4, with D unresolved. The CDR3 runs 12 residues. With 2 bases removed from V and 7 bases from J, the gap between germline ends came to 6 bases. CDR1 and CDR2 (germline): SGHNT, YYREEE (reference sequence). CDR3: CASSFLGEKLFF. The CDR3 DNA is TGTGCCAGCAGCTTTCTGGGTGAAAAACTGTTTTTT.

This clonotype has only a few counts. The CDR3 spells CASSSPTRSETQYF. The CDR3 region has the DNA TGTGCCAGCAGCTCCCCGACTAGATCGGAGACCCAGTACTTC. This chain connects TRBV7-2 to TRBJ2-5; possible D gene TRBD2, 6 bases. CDR3 length: 14 amino acids. CDR1 is SGHTA, CDR2 FQGNSA, per germline. Trimming took off 4 bases at V and 5 bases at J, with 14 bases between the two ends.

The chain employs TRBV28 and TRBJ2-5; 14 bases are shared with TRBD2. The DNA end is more similar to TRBJ2-7, so the J call may be wrong. Germline values: CDR1 MDHEN, CDR2 SYDVKM. CDR3 length: 19 amino acids. The CDR3 coding sequence is TGTGCCAGCAGTTTTGAGATACCGGGACTAGCGGGAGAGACCTACGAGCAGTACTTC. Residues: CASSFEIPGLAGETYEQYF.

This chain links TRBV7-4 with TRBJ1-2, with TRBD1 identical over 8 bases. The CDR3 runs to 15 residues. CDR1 is SGHVT and CDR2 is SQSDAQ in the germline V gene. Trimming took 1 base from V and 2 from J; bases not matched to a gene: 3. CDR3 nucleotide sequence: TGTGCCAGCAGCTTAGATAGGACAGGGAACTATGGCTACACCTTC. It codes for CASSLDRTGNYGYTF.

Comment on this clonotype: Because it lacks the conserved phenylalanine or tryptophan at the end, this CDR3 is likely a read error. The limits of the CDR3 on the DNA are not certain, so only TCRdb's listed CDR3 is given. The rearrangement uses TRBV10-1 and TRBJ2-6; TRBD2, the table's D call, lacks a check against the DNA. A total of 15 residues make up the CDR3, ends included. The germline V gene encodes CDR1 WNHNN and CDR2 SYGVQD (reference sequence). CDR3 residues: CASSELEWETQYFGA.

This clonotype was detected only a few times. V is TRBV7-2 and J is TRBJ1-1; D is unresolved. Germline V lookup: CDR1 SGHTA, CDR2 FQGNSA. The germline V and J ends were trimmed by 0 bases and 3 bases, with 5 bases remaining between them. The CDR3 sequence is 13 residues long. In DNA form, the CDR3 reads TGTGCCAGCAGCTTAGCGTCGGACACTGAAGCTTTCTTT. Translating it yields CASSLASDTEAFF.

Ten or more counts support this clonotype. In DNA form, the CDR3 reads TGTGCCAGCAGAGCAGGAGGGACATCGGAGACCCAGTACTTC. Amino acids: CASRAGGTSETQYF. The J gene is TRBJ2-5, the V gene TRBV6-1; D is possibly TRBD1 or TRBD2 (6 bases each). V lost 6 bases to trimming and J lost 5 bases, with 16 bases between them. Germline loops: CDR1 MNHNS, CDR2 SASEGT. CDR3 length equals 14 residues.

The gene calls are TRBV7-8 and TRBJ2-1; a possible D gene is TRBD1 (5 bases). CDR3 length: 15 residues. Trimming pared 2 bases from V and 4 bases from J, leaving 12 bases between. Germline lookup yields CDR1 SGHVS and CDR2 FQNEAQ. The CDR3 protein is CASSLNRQWYNEQFF. CDR3 in DNA: TGTGCCAGCAGCTTAAATCGACAGTGGTACAATGAGCAGTTCTTC.

This chain links TRBV30 with TRBJ2-3, with 15 bases fitting TRBD2. From germline, CDR1 is GTSNPN and CDR2 SVGIG (reference sequence). V shed 5 bases, J shed 1 base, and the junction held 7 bases outside the gene matches. The CDR3 is 17 amino acids. CDR3 sequence (DNA): TGTGCCTGGCGGGGACTAGCGGGGGGACCTCGCACAGATACGCAGTATTTT. Protein sequence: CAWRGLAGGPRTDTQYF.

This clonotype appeared many times. V is TRBV2 and J is TRBJ2-1; D unclear. The J call may be in error: the DNA end matches TRBJ2-7 better. The germline V gene has CDR1 SNHLY and CDR2 FYNNEI. This CDR3 comprises 14 residues. In DNA, the CDR3 is TGTGCCAGCAGCCCCCCTCAGACCCATCCAGAGCAGTACTTC. Translation: CASSPPQTHPEQYF.

About this clonotype: This is likely a read error, given that the CDR3 carries no conserved phenylalanine or tryptophan at its end. No DNA is shown, since the ends of the CDR3 on it are uncertain; the CDR3 is the one TCRdb lists. V gene TRBV7-6 combines with J gene TRBJ2-1; the table gives TRBD2 as D, unverified against the DNA. Germline CDR1 is SGHVS and CDR2 is FNYEAQ. The CDR3 sequence runs 9 residues, both termini included. The CDR3 region is CASSLVLAG.

The chain has TRBV12-3 or TRBV12-4 and TRBJ1-1; D is undetermined. This CDR3 is built from 14 residues. Deletions cut 2 bases from V and 5 bases from J, with 12 bases between. The CDR3 DNA reads as TGTGCCAGCAGTTTAAGGGCCAGCCCGACTGAAGCTTTCTTT. Its translation is CASSLRASPTEAFF.

The chain links TRBV6-6 to TRBJ2-7, with TRBD1 identical over 10 bases. The junction had 9 bases not matched to a gene; V was cut back by 6 bases and J by 4 bases. This CDR3 spans 15 amino acids. The V gene's germline CDR1 is MNHNY and CDR2 SVGAGI (reference sequence). DNA for the CDR3: TGTGCCAGCAGCAAAAAGACAGGGGGCTATTACGAGCAGTACTTC. It codes for CASSKKTGGYYEQYF.

This clonotype was seen at least ten times. The genes are TRBV27 and TRBJ2-5; no firm D call. Between the trimmed V and J ends, which lost 5 bases and 5 bases, there was a span of 9 bases. CDR3 length: 12 amino acids. CDR1 MNHEY and CDR2 SMNVEV come from the germline V gene (reference sequence). CDR3 region: CASSPNRETQYF. CDR3 bases: TGTGCCAGCAGTCCCAATAGGGAGACCCAGTACTTC.

This chain connects TRBV5-4 to TRBJ2-2; 10 positions agree with TRBD1. CDR1 SGHNT and CDR2 YYREEE come from the germline V gene (reference sequence). With 4 bases clipped from V and 7 bases from J, the junction kept 10 bases outside the gene matches. This CDR3 has 16 residues. The CDR3 DNA is TGTGCCAGCAGCAACAGACAGGGGGCGTTTAGCGGGGAGCTGTTTTTT. Protein: CASSNRQGAFSGELFF.

In nucleotides, the CDR3 is TGTGCCAGCAGCTTAGAGGACACTAGCGGGAGCACAGATACGCAGTATTTT. Amino acid sequence: CASSLEDTSGSTDTQYF. The J gene is TRBJ2-3, the V gene TRBV11-1, with 9 bases aligning to TRBD2. CDR3 size: 17 residues. V trimming: 1 base; J trimming: 0 bases; junction bases outside the gene matches: 5. Germline CDR1 reads SGHAT; CDR2 reads FQDESV (reference sequence).

The rearrangement joins TRBV27 to TRBJ2-6; 7 bases match TRBD2. The J call may be wrong; the DNA end is better matched by TRBJ2-5. CDR3 length: 14 residues. Germline lookup yields CDR1 MNHEY and CDR2 SMNVEV (reference sequence). As DNA, the CDR3 is TGTGCCAGTCGGGAGCGGGGACCCCAAGAGACCCAGTACTTC. As protein: CASRERGPQETQYF.

V and J are TRBV27 and TRBJ1-2, with a tentative D call TRBD1 (6 bases). The CDR3 has 15 amino acids. CDR1 is MNHEY and CDR2 is SMNVEV in the germline V gene (reference sequence). V lost 0 bases to trimming and J lost 5 bases, with 13 bases between them. The CDR3 region is CASSLSGGLGYGYTF. The CDR3, as DNA: TGTGCCAGCAGTTTATCTGGGGGGCTGGGGTATGGCTACACCTTC.

Ten or more counts support this clonotype. The chain combines TRBV6-2 or TRBV6-3 with TRBJ2-5, with 8 nucleotides matching TRBD2. Germline-derived CDR1 and CDR2 are MNHEY and SVGEGT. Losses at the gene ends were 8 bases for V and 6 bases for J; bases not matched to a gene: 8. The CDR3 spans 13 residues. CDR3 nucleotide sequence: TGTGCCAGCTCCCCAGCGGGGGTCCAGACCCAGTACTTC. It translates to CASSPAGVQTQYF.

CDR3 in DNA: TGTGCCAGCAGCTTGGCAGGGAGCACAGATACGCAGTATTTT. Its protein product is CASSLAGSTDTQYF. This sequence joins TRBV7-6 and TRBJ2-3; D may be TRBD1 (5 bases). Germline V lookup: CDR1 SGHVS, CDR2 FNYEAQ. Trimming took 3 bases from V and 0 from J, leaving 7 bases between them. The CDR3 length is 14 residues.

The chain combines TRBV6-6 with TRBJ2-5; TRBD2 agrees at 9 bases. The J call is in doubt because the DNA end fits TRBJ2-7 better. In germline, CDR1 is MNHNY, CDR2 SVGAGI (reference sequence). The CDR3 length is 15 residues. In nucleotides, the CDR3 is TGTGCCAGCAGCTGGGAGGTAGCGGGAGTGTACGAGCAGTACTTC. Its translation: CASSWEVAGVYEQYF.

This clonotype was recorded many times. This chain joins TRBV14 and TRBJ1-5; D gene uncertain. The germline V gene encodes CDR1 SGHDN and CDR2 FVKESK. Trimming removed 0 bases from V and 7 bases from J, with 4 bases in between. This CDR3 contains 12 residues. The CDR3 DNA follows: TGTGCCAGCAGCCAAGAAGACCAGCCCCAGCATTTT. Encoded protein: CASSQEDQPQHF.

Relative to its sample, this clonotype is large. The chain joins TRBV5-8 to TRBJ2-3; D may be TRBD1 (5 bases). This CDR3 has 15 residues. The germline gives CDR1 SGHTS, CDR2 YDEGEE. Deletions cut 0 bases from V and 5 bases from J, with 13 bases between. The CDR3 sequence: CASSLVTATIDTQYF. The DNA for the CDR3 is TGTGCCAGCAGCTTGGTGACAGCTACTATAGATACGCAGTATTTT.